This T cell receptor beta chain was sequenced during a study of T cells in Graves' hyperthyroidism and ophthalmopathy. Study as a whole: Staff took peripheral blood when the initial diagnosis was made, before any treatment began.

This clonotype was observed a handful of times. From more than 9.5 ml of fresh peripheral blood, PBMCs were isolated. Amplification yielded TCR beta CDR3 regions, with RNA transcripts as the source. The HTBI primer set drove a first-round RT-PCR of the TCR CDR3. TCRdb reprocessed the multiplex PCR reads via MiXCR and lists one record per CDR3 protein. The data contain hundreds of thousands of distinct CDR3 sequences, roughly 24% of them singletons. The CDR3 consists of 16 residues. Trimming left V 10 bases short and J 0 bases short, with 19 bases between. Germline loops: CDR1 ENHRY, CDR2 SYGVKD. The chain uses TRBV10-3 and TRBJ1-3; a possible D gene is TRBD1 (5 bases). Material for sequencing was blood. The receptor comes from a woman in her twenties or thirties with Graves' ophthalmopathy. The CDR3 coding sequence is TGTGCCACCTCTCCCGTCCCAGGGACCTCTGGAAACACCATATATTTT. Protein sequence: CATSPVPGTSGNTIYF.